This T cell receptor beta chain was found in a study of ipilimumab plus nivolumab after autologous stem cell transplantation. Germline V lookup: CDR1 KGHSH, CDR2 LQKENI. The V end was cut by 3 bases, the J end by 4 bases, with 12 bases between. The CDR3 consists of 15 residues. Clones were sequenced by immunoSEQ multiplex PCR, and TCRdb holds only the in-frame ones, with some missing. The sample lists 84,000 or so clones, about 83% occurring once. The sequence was obtained from a male donor with diffuse large B-cell lymphoma. This rearrangement joins TRBV18 to TRBJ1-4, with TRBD1 as a possible D gene (6 bases). The sample here was PBMCs, taken in a trial of ipilimumab plus nivolumab as post-transplant consolidation. CDR3 loop: CASSPGAAFNEKLFF. CDR3 coding DNA: TGTGCCAGCTCACCGGGGGCAGCCTTTAATGAAAAACTGTTTTTT.